This T cell receptor (beta chain) stems from a study of OX40 agonist ivuxolimab in advanced cancers. Study as a whole: All patients had ivuxolimab intravenously every 2 weeks at 0.01 to 10 mg/kg.

Profiled with immunoSEQ multiplex PCR; TCRdb holds only in-frame clones, not every one. The sample contains 43,000 or so clones, around 90% of which appear only once. To note about this clone: Its specificity is unknown.

Whole-study results and caveats: Mean expanded clone counts were higher in CD8+ than CD4+ T cells.

This CDR3 is built from 13 residues. Trimming removed 7 bases from V and 5 bases from J; junction bases left unmatched: 5. Germline V lookup: CDR1 SNHLY, CDR2 FYNNEI. The chain has TRBV2 and TRBJ2-5; TRBD2 matches at 9 bases. The material was CD4+ or CD8+ T cells sorted from blood, obtained in a trial of the OX40 agonist ivuxolimab. The receptor was derived from an adult with an advanced solid tumor such as melanoma, head and neck, liver or kidney cancer. As DNA, the CDR3 is TGTGCCAGCATGGTAGCGGGGGAGGAGACCCAGTACTTC. This sequence encodes CASMVAGEETQYF.